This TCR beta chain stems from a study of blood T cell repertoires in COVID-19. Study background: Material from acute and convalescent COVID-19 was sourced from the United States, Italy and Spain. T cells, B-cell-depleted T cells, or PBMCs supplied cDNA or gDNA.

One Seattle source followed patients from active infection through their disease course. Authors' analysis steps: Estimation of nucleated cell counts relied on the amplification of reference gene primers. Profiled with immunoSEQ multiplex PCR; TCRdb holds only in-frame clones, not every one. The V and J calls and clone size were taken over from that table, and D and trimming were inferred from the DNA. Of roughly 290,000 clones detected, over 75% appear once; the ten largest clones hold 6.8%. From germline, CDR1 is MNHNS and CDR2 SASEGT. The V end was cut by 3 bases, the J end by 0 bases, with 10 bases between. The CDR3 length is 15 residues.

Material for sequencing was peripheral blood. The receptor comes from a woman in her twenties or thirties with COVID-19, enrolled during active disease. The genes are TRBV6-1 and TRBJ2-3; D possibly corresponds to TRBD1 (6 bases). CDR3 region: CASSDRTASTDTQYF. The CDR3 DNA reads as TGTGCCAGCAGTGATCGGACAGCGAGCACAGATACGCAGTATTTT.